This TCR beta chain was sequenced during a study of T cells in women clearing cervical HPV infection. About the research overall: No precancer developed; the control's incident HPV16 infection cleared within 12 months.

Clones were read by immunoSEQ multiplex PCR, and TCRdb kept only the in-frame ones, dropping some. This sample's clone table lists approximately 35,000 clones. A word on this clone: The read ends 3 residues early relative to the CDR3; the germline J gene fills the gap.

This CDR3 contains 14 residues. The germline CDR1 and CDR2 sequences are KGHSH and LQKENI. The rearrangement uses TRBV18 and TRBJ1-1, with 8 bases that match TRBD1. This clonotype was obtained from a woman aged 18-70 years with a cervical HPV16 infection that either progressed to CIN3+ or cleared (not recorded which). The specimen was blood buffy coat. The part of the CDR3 DNA that was read is TGTGCCAGCTCGCCCGGGACAGGAGGCCGAGAA. This gives the protein CASSPGTGGRE. The full CDR3 is CASSPGTGGREAFF.